This is a list of T cell receptor beta chains from one sample in a study of breast tumors, draining lymph nodes, adjacent tissues. TCRdb redid the calling of the multiplex PCR reads with MiXCR, one entry per CDR3 protein. The repertoire holds tens of thousands of distinct CDR3 sequences, with 23% as singletons. Material for sequencing was breast tumor tissue. The source is a female donor with breast cancer. Some clones in this sample may be carry-over from other donors' samples. Each CDR3 is given with its conserved first and last residue. The order of the fields is clone size, D gene, V gene, J gene, CDR3 DNA, CDR3 protein. A D gene is named only where the DNA matches it firmly. Clone size, where shown, is once, few, many, or a class for clones that have expanded.

>many|NA|TRBV12-3/TRBV12-4|TRBJ1-6
TGTGCCAGCAGTCGCACTGGGGAACCCCTCCACTTT
CASSRTGEPLHF
>many|NA|TRBV6-5|TRBJ1-2
TGTGCCAGCAGTTATCGGTACCCAAACTATGGCTACACCTTC
CASSYRYPNYGYTF
>many|NA|TRBV7-2|TRBJ1-2
TGTGCCAGCAGCTCAGAAACTAAGGACCCCGAAGGAGGCTACACCTTC
CASSSETKDPEGGYTF
>many|NA|TRBV10-2|TRBJ1-2
TGCGCCAGCAGTGACGGTGGGGGCGCAAAGTATGGCTACACCTTC
CASSDGGGAKYGYTF
>many|NA|TRBV6-5|TRBJ1-2
TGTGCCAGCAGTAACTCCTACAGGGCTGGCTACACCTTC
CASSNSYRAGYTF
>NA|TRBD1|TRBV2|TRBJ1-4
TGTGCCAGCATAGGGGGCCAGCCCGGAAAACTGTTTTTT
CASIGGQPGKLFF
>many|NA|TRBV7-2|TRBJ2-7
TGTGCCAGCAGCTTAGTGTCAAAGTACGAGCAGTACTTC
CASSLVSKYEQYF
>many|TRBD1|TRBV20-1|TRBJ2-3
TGCAGTGCTAATGACAGGGGAGGAGCAGATACGCAGTATTTT
CSANDRGGADTQYF
>NA|TRBD1|TRBV4-1|TRBJ1-1
TGCGCCAGCAGCCAACTTCCGGGACAGGGGACTGAAGCTTTCTTT
CASSQLPGQGTEAFF
>few|TRBD2|TRBV20-1|TRBJ2-1
TGCAGTGCTAGAGGGCTAGCGGGAAACAATGAGCAGTTCTTC
CSARGLAGNNEQFF
>many|TRBD1|TRBV4-1|TRBJ2-7
TGCGCCAGCAGCCAAGGTCGGACAGGGGGCCGGAGCTCCTACGAGCAGTACTTC
CASSQGRTGGRSSYEQYF
>many|NA|TRBV7-8|TRBJ2-7
TGTGCCAGCAGCTTCCCAGGTGGGGAGCTCAGCTCCTACGAGCAGTACTTC
CASSFPGGELSSYEQYF
>NA|NA|TRBV7-6|TRBJ1-4
TGTGCCAGCAGCAAGACCACAGGGACTAATGAAAAACTGTTTTTT
CASSKTTGTNEKLFF
>many|TRBD2|TRBV7-9|TRBJ2-7
TGTGCCAGCAGCTTAACTCGGACTAGCTACGAGCAGTACTTC
CASSLTRTSYEQYF
>many|NA|TRBV29-1|TRBJ1-2
TGCAGCACTTCGCCTAGGGGGAATGGCTACACCTTC
CSTSPRGNGYTF
>many|NA|TRBV20-1|TRBJ2-2
TGCAGTGCTAGGGATCTGGGGGCAACCGGGGAGCTGTTTTTT
CSARDLGATGELFF
>many|NA|TRBV9|TRBJ2-7
TGTGCCAGCAGAGATTGGGCCCCTTGTCCGTACTTC
CASRDWAPCPYF
>many|TRBD1|TRBV7-9|TRBJ2-7
TGTGCCAGCAGCCCAACGACAGGGGTAAGCGAGCAGTACTTC
CASSPTTGVSEQYF
>NA|TRBD1|TRBV5-8|TRBJ2-7
TGTGCCAGCAGCTCCCGGGACAGCCGTTCCTACGAGCAGTACTTC
CASSSRDSRSYEQYF
>many|NA|TRBV19|TRBJ1-2
TGTGCCAGTAGTATGGGTCGATATGGCTACACCTTC
CASSMGRYGYTF
>NA|TRBD1|TRBV7-3|TRBJ2-1
TGTGCCAGCAGCCGGAAAGGACAGGGGGCGGTCAATGAGCAGTTCTTC
CASSRKGQGAVNEQFF
>many|NA|TRBV9|TRBJ2-2
TGTGCCAGCAGCGTGAACACCGGGGAGCTGTTTTTT
CASSVNTGELFF
>many|NA|TRBV4-2|TRBJ1-2
TGTGCCAGCAGCCAAGATTTGGCAGCTAACTATGGCTACACCTTC
CASSQDLAANYGYTF
>many|NA|TRBV20-1|TRBJ2-3
TGCAGTGCTTCACCGACAGATACGCAGTATTTT
CSASPTDTQYF
>NA|TRBD1|TRBV5-1|TRBJ2-7
TGCGCCAGCAGCTTGGGACAGGGAACACTCGAGCAGTACTTC
CASSLGQGTLEQYF
>NA|NA|TRBV30|TRBJ1-1
TGTGCCTGGCAGGGGAACGCGAACACTGAAGCTTTCTTT
CAWQGNANTEAFF
>many|NA|TRBV2|TRBJ1-5
TGTGCCAGCAGTGGGACATATAGCAATCAGCCCCAGCATTTT
CASSGTYSNQPQHF
>many|NA|TRBV15|TRBJ1-6
TGTGCCACCAGCAGAGAACAGGGCCGCGTGACCCTCCACTTT
CATSREQGRVTLHF
>many|NA|TRBV6-1|TRBJ2-1
TGTGCCAGCAGTGGTTCAGGGATCTCCGACAATGAGCAGTTCTTC
CASSGSGISDNEQFF
>many|TRBD1|TRBV5-4|TRBJ2-3
TGTGCCAGCAGCTCGAGTCACAGGGGGCTATTTATTGGCACAGATACGCAGTATTTT
CASSSSHRGLFIGTDTQYF
>NA|TRBD2|TRBV11-3|TRBJ2-2
TGTGCCAGCCGGGATAGCGGGGGGACCACCGGGGAGCTGTTTTTT
CASRDSGGTTGELFF
>many|NA|TRBV12-3/TRBV12-4|TRBJ2-2
NA
CASSFGAGELFF
>NA|NA|TRBV11-2|TRBJ2-3
TGTGCCAGCAGCCTATTTTGGATCAAGAGGGATACGCAGTATTTT
CASSLFWIKRDTQYF
>many|TRBD1|TRBV7-9|TRBJ1-3
TGTGCCAGCAGCGCGGGGACAGATGGAAACACCATATATTTT
CASSAGTDGNTIYF
>many|TRBD2|TRBV9|TRBJ2-7
TGTGCCAGCAGCGTAGTTTATTTGGCGGGAGAGAATGGAGGCCACGAGCAGTACTTC
CASSVVYLAGENGGHEQYF
>many|NA|TRBV2|TRBJ2-1
TGTGCCAGCAGGACATCGGGTGTGTACAATGAGCAGTTCTTC
CASRTSGVYNEQFF
>many|NA|TRBV18|TRBJ1-5
TGTGCCAGCTCACCATCGTGGGGCACCAATCAGCCCCAGCATTTT
CASSPSWGTNQPQHF
>once|NA|TRBV20-1|TRBJ1-2
TGCAGTGCTAGACCCCCCCAGGCTCAAGCTAACTATGGCTACACCTTC
CSARPPQAQANYGYTF
>NA|NA|TRBV20-1|TRBJ1-1
TGCAGTGCTAGTGGACCGTGGGGCACTGAAGCTTTCTTT
CSASGPWGTEAFF